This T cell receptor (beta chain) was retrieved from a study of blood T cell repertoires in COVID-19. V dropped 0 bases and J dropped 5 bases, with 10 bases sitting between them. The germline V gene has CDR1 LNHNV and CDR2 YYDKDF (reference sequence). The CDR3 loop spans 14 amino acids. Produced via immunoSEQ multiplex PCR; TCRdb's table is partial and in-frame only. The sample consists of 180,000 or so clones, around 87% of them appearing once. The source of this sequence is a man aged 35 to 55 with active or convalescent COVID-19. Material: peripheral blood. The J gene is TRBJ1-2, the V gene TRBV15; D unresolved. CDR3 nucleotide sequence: TGTGCCACCAGCAGAGAACCTCAGAATTATGGCTACACCTTC. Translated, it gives CATSREPQNYGYTF.